The T cell receptor beta chain described here comes from a study of tumor-infiltrating lymphocytes in primary liver carcinoma. For each extraction, RNA and DNA were obtained together from around 20-30 mg of unsorted bulk tissue. A note on this clonotype: One end of the junction fails to match germline, which may point to a read error.

CDR3 length: 17 amino acids. The V gene's germline CDR1 is MDHEN and CDR2 SYDVKM. From approximately 0.5 ug of total RNA, TCR beta-specific cDNA was reverse-transcribed using a constant-region primer. ARM-PCR, slightly modified, supplied the TCR beta libraries through three nested multiplex PCR rounds. A C-beta reverse primer was combined with TRBV1-TRBV30 forward primers in the first two PCR rounds, and each round had approximately 10 cycles. TCRdb reprocessed the multiplex PCR reads with MiXCR, giving one entry per CDR3 protein. The sample lists about 30,000 distinct CDR3 sequences, roughly 70% occurring once.

Material: liver tumor tissue from sampling region 3. The subset: tumor region T3, left-lateral pole. The gene calls are TRBV28 and TRBJ2-7; tentatively, D is TRBD1 or TRBD2 (5 bases each). This receptor was obtained from a woman in her 30s with primary liver carcinoma and hepatitis B virus infection. The DNA for the CDR3 is TGTGCCAGCAGCCTTGGCCCGGGGCAGTCGAGCTCCTACGAGAAGTACTTC. As protein: CASSLGPGQSSSYEKYF.